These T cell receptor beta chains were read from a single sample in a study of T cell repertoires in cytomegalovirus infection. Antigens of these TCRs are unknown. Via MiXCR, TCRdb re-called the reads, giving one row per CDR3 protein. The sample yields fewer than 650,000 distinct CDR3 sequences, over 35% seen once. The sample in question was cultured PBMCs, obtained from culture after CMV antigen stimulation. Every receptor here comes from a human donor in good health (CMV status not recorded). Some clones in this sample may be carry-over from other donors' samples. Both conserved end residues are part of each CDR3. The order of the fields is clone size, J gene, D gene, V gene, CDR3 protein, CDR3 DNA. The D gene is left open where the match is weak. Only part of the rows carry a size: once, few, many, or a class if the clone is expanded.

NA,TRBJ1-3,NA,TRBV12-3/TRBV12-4,CASTTGGGPGNTIYF,TGTGCCAGCACCACCGGAGGGGGTCCTGGAAACACCATATATTTT
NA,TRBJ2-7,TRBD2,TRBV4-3,CASSQAGGGPYEQYF,TGCGCCAGCAGCCAAGCCGGGGGGGGGCCCTACGAGCAGTACTTC
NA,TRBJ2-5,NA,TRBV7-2,CASSLFAGGLTQYF,TGTGCCAGCAGCTTATTTGCAGGTGGTTTAACCCAGTACTTC
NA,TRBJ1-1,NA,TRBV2,CASSDYTVAFF,TGTGCCAGCAGTGATTACACGGTAGCTTTCTTT
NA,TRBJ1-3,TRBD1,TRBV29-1,CSVSGGPYSGNTIYF,TGCAGCGTTTCAGGGGGCCCTTACTCTGGAAACACCATATATTTT
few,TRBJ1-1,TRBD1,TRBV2,CASSIARTGRGTEAFF,TGTGCCAGCTCGATTGCTCGGACAGGGAGAGGCACTGAAGCTTTCTTT
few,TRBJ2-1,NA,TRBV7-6,CASSLGGDPSYNEQFF,TGTGCCAGCAGCTTAGGTGGGGACCCCTCCTACAATGAGCAGTTCTTC
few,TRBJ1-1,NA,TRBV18,CASSPSSLAEAFF,TGTGCCAGCTCACCATCATCTCTGGCTGAAGCTTTCTTT
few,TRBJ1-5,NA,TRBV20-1,CSAGWGTGQPQHF,TGCAGTGCTGGCTGGGGGACGGGGCAGCCCCAGCATTTT
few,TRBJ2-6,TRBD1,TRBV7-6,CASSLFVRQGASGANVLTF,TGTGCCAGCAGCTTATTTGTCAGGCAGGGGGCTTCTGGGGCCAACGTCCTGACTTTC
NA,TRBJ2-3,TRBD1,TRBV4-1,CASSHGTGWLDTQYF,TGCGCCAGCAGCCACGGGACAGGGTGGTTAGATACGCAGTATTTT
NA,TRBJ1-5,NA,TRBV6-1,CASSKRTPQDYNQPQHF,TGTGCCAGCAGTAAGCGGACTCCACAGGATTACAATCAGCCCCAGCATTTT
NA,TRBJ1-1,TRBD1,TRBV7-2,CASSLGGQGATEAFF,TGTGCCAGCAGCTTAGGGGGACAGGGGGCGACTGAAGCTTTCTTT
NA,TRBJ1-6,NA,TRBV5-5,CASSSRDGRGAYNSPLHF,TGTGCCAGCAGCTCGCGGGACGGTCGTGGCGCCTATAATTCACCCCTCCACTTT
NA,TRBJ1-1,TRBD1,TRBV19,CASQRRDRNEAFF,TGTGCCAGTCAACGGAGGGACAGGAACGAAGCTTTCTTT
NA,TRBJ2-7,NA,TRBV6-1,CASSTRTRSYEQYF,TGTGCCAGCAGTACACGGACACGTTCCTACGAGCAGTACTTC
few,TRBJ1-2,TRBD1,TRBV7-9,CASSPPPGQGDYTF,TGTGCCAGCAGCCCTCCCCCGGGACAGGGAGACTACACCTTC
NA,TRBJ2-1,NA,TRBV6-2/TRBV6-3,CASSFNPSYNEQFF,TGTGCCAGCAGTTTCAATCCCTCCTACAATGAGCAGTTCTTC
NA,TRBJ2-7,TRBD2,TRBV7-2,CASSPGGRDVEEQYF,TGTGCCAGCAGCCCTGGGGGGAGGGACGTAGAGGAGCAGTACTTC
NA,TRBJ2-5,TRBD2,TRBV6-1,CASSEALRWDTGGPETQYF,TGTGCCAGCAGTGAAGCGCTTCGATGGGATACGGGGGGGCCTGAGACCCAGTACTTC
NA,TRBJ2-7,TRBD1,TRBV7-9,CASSLGDRDYEQYF,TGTGCCAGCAGCTTAGGGGACAGGGACTACGAGCAGTACTTC
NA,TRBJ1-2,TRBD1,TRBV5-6,CASRTPGTGKKGYTF,TGTGCCAGCAGAACACCCGGGACAGGGAAAAAGGGCTACACCTTC
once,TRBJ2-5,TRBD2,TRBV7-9,CASSPRYSGSGETQYF,TGTGCCAGCAGCCCCCGGTATAGCGGGAGTGGAGAGACCCAGTACTTC
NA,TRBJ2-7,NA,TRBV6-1,CASTSRLYYEQYF,TGTGCCAGCACCTCTAGACTGTACTACGAGCAGTACTTC
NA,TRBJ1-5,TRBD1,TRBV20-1,CSARDRTGYQPQHF,TGCAGTGCTAGAGATAGGACAGGGTATCAGCCCCAGCATTTT
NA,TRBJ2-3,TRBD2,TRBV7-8,CASSSTRGGDTQYF,TGTGCCAGCAGCTCGACCCGCGGGGGAGATACGCAGTATTTT
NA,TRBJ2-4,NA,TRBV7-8,CASSPPRFAKNIQYF,TGTGCCAGCAGCCCACCACGGTTTGCCAAAAACATTCAGTACTTC
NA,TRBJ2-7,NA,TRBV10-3,CATQDRDTFYEQYF,TGTGCCACCCAAGACCGGGACACCTTTTACGAGCAGTACTTC
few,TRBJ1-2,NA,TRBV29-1,CSVGPRIANYGYTF,TGCAGCGTTGGACCCCGGATAGCTAACTATGGCTACACCTTC
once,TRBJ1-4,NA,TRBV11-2,CASSPVAGGLPTNEKLFF,TGTGCCAGCAGCCCCGTTGCGGGAGGGTTACCAACTAATGAAAAACTGTTTTTT
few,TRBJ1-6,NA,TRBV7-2,CASSSVEGGSPLHF,TGTGCCAGCAGCTCCGTGGAGGGTGGTTCACCCCTCCACTTT
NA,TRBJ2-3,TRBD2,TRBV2,CASSETYPGLAGVGTDTQYF,TGTGCCAGCAGTGAAACGTATCCGGGACTAGCGGGAGTGGGCACAGATACGCAGTATTTT
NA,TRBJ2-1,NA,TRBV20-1,CSFIFGRYNEQFF,TGCAGCTTCATTTTTGGGAGATACAATGAGCAGTTCTTC
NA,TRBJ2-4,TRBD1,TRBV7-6,CASSRDETGRSDIQYF,TGTGCCAGCAGCCGAGATGAGACAGGGCGCTCGGACATTCAGTACTTC
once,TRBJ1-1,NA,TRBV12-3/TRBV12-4,CASKSEGFGTEAFF,TGTGCCAGCAAAAGCGAGGGGTTCGGCACTGAAGCTTTCTTT